A single sample is the source of the 5 T cell receptor beta chains below, sequenced in a study of cytomegalovirus exposure and HLA in healthy donors. This PCR relied on a set of 60 Vbeta primers and 13 Jbeta primers. Some clones are missing from TCRdb's copy, which holds only in-frame ones; the method was immunoSEQ multiplex PCR. The data show approximately 120,000 clones, with about 81% seen just once and approximately 1.1% held by the top ten. The sample was PBMCs. Every receptor here comes from a woman in her 30s in good health and CMV-seronegative.

The chain links TRBV9 to TRBJ2-5; D might be TRBD2 (5 bases). Germline CDR1 and CDR2: SGDLS and YYNGEE. V lost 3 bases to trimming and J lost 5 bases, with 17 bases between them. CDR3 size: 15 residues. The CDR3 DNA is TGTGCCAGCAGCGCGCGGGTAGGATCGGGCGAGACCCAGTACTTC. Translation gives CASSARVGSGETQYF.

The sample holds a few counts of this clone. V is TRBV6-1 and J is TRBJ1-5; no clear D gene. The CDR3 is made up of 14 amino acids. Trimming removed 9 bases at V and 0 bases at J, with 12 bases between. CDR1 is MNHNS, CDR2 SASEGT, per germline. The CDR3 sequence is CASCPVNSNQPQHF. In nucleotides, the CDR3 is TGTGCCAGTTGCCCGGTTAATAGCAATCAGCCCCAGCATTTT.

V is TRBV11-2 and J is TRBJ2-5, with 9 nucleotides matching TRBD1. This CDR3 region has 14 residues. After removal of 5 bases from V and 5 bases from J, the junction contained 6 bases not matched to a gene. Germline values: CDR1 SGHAT, CDR2 FQNNGV. The CDR3 loop is CASSPDRGWETQYF. The DNA of the CDR3 is TGTGCCAGCAGCCCGGACAGGGGTTGGGAGACCCAGTACTTC. The full variable domain, rest sourced from reference TRBV11-2 and TRBJ2-5, is EAGVAQSPRYKIIEKRQSVAFWCNPISGHATLYWYQQILGQGPKLLIQFQNNGVVDDSQLPKDRFSAERLKGVDSTLKIQPAKLEDSAVYLCASSPDRGWETQYFGPGTRLLVL.

The chain recombines TRBV27 with TRBJ2-4, with D possibly TRBD1 on 7 matching bases. V was trimmed by 7 bases and J by 0 bases, leaving 16 bases between them. CDR3 length: 16 amino acids. The germline V gene has CDR1 MNHEY and CDR2 SMNVEV (reference sequence). CDR3 in DNA: TGTGCCAGCAAGGGGGCGGGACAGCTAGCCAAAAACATTCAGTACTTC. Amino acid sequence: CASKGAGQLAKNIQYF.

DNA of the CDR3: TGTGCCAGCAGCTTAGGGGCTAGCGGGAGCTACGAGCAGTACTTC. Translation gives CASSLGASGSYEQYF. This chain connects TRBV13 to TRBJ2-5, with TRBD2 matching 10 bases. The end of the DNA aligns better with TRBJ2-7, so the J call may be wrong. Germline-derived CDR1 and CDR2 are PRHDT and FYEKMQ (reference sequence). This CDR3 spans 15 amino acids.